The 30 T cell receptor beta chains below were found in one sample sequenced in a study of siplizumab effects on memory and regulatory T cells. TCRdb's copy holds only in-frame clones and misses some; the assay was immunoSEQ multiplex PCR. The sample yields over 85,000 clones, roughly 96% seen once. Source material: naive CD4+ T cells sorted from blood. These receptors came from a human donor in good health.

For this clone: Other DNA sequences in this sample translate to the same CDR3. V usage is TRBV7-3 and J usage is TRBJ2-3; D perhaps matches TRBD1 (6 bases). The germline V gene encodes CDR1 SGHTA and CDR2 FQGTGA. V dropped 5 bases and J dropped 0 bases, with 12 bases sitting between them. The CDR3 length is 15 residues. The CDR3 region has the DNA TGTGCCAGCAGCCTATTAGGGGGTAGCACAGATACGCAGTATTTT. Its translation is CASSLLGGSTDTQYF.

This chain joins TRBV7-9 and TRBJ2-6; no clear D. This CDR3 spans 14 amino acids. Trimming took 6 bases from V and 4 from J, leaving 10 bases between them. The germline gives CDR1 SEHNR, CDR2 FQNEAQ (reference sequence). The CDR3 sequence is CASRVSWGANVLTF. The CDR3 DNA sequence: TGTGCCAGCAGAGTTAGCTGGGGGGCCAACGTCCTGACTTTC.

The chain recombines TRBV10-1 with TRBJ2-3; D is uncertain. Germline V gene lookup returns CDR1 WNHNN and CDR2 SYGVQD (reference sequence). The CDR3 covers 14 residues. The ends were cut back, 0 bases at V and 5 bases at J, with 9 bases in the middle. As DNA, the CDR3 is TGCGCCAGCAGTGAGTCAGTGGGGTTAGATACGCAGTATTTT. Its translation is CASSESVGLDTQYF.

The genes are TRBV28 and TRBJ2-7; no clear D. Per germline, CDR1 MDHEN and CDR2 SYDVKM. Trimming took off 7 bases at V and 1 base at J, with 8 bases between the two ends. This CDR3 spans 12 amino acids. In DNA, the CDR3 is TGTGCCAGCACTTCGCAGTCCTACGAGCAGTACTTC. Translating gives CASTSQSYEQYF.

This clone is a singleton in its sample. The V gene is TRBV2, the J gene TRBJ1-1; D is uncertain. The CDR3 has 13 amino acids. V lost 7 bases and J lost 3, with 12 bases in between. Germline CDR1 is SNHLY and CDR2 is FYNNEI. As DNA, the CDR3 is TGTGCCAGCACCTCTGGGCGTTACACTGAAGCTTTCTTT. Amino acids: CASTSGRYTEAFF.

The chain employs TRBV19 and TRBJ2-3, with 10 nucleotides matching TRBD2. The CDR3 extends over 15 amino acids. J lost 0 bases, V lost 6 bases, and 3 bases had no gene match. Per the germline V gene, CDR1 is LNHDA and CDR2 is SQIVND (reference sequence). CDR3: CASSRLAGSTDTQYF. The CDR3 DNA reads TGTGCCAGTAGCAGACTAGCGGGTAGCACAGATACGCAGTATTTT.

The J gene is TRBJ2-1, the V gene TRBV9; 11 nucleotides line up with TRBD2. Unmatched junction bases numbered 24, after V lost 6 bases and J lost 1 base. Germline CDR1 is SGDLS and CDR2 is YYNGEE. The CDR3 loop spans 22 amino acids. The CDR3 region has the DNA TGTGCCAGCACCCCCCCTTCCTCGAGCGTTAGCGGGGGGGCCGCGTCCTACAATGAGCAGTTCTTC. Amino acids: CASTPPSSSVSGGAASYNEQFF.

The chain uses TRBV30 and TRBJ2-7, with D maybe TRBD1 (5 bases). Per the germline V gene, CDR1 is GTSNPN and CDR2 is SVGIG (reference sequence). The CDR3 has 13 residues. V lost 5 bases and J lost 3, with 14 bases in between. Here the CDR3 reads CAWGQGLNYEQYF. The CDR3 DNA is TGTGCCTGGGGGCAGGGTTTGAACTACGAGCAGTACTTC.

The rearrangement links TRBV7-9 to TRBJ1-2; 9 bases match TRBD1. Per the germline V gene, CDR1 is SEHNR and CDR2 is FQNEAQ (reference sequence). After removal of 4 bases from V and 8 bases from J, the junction contained 14 bases not matched to a gene. The CDR3 contains 16 residues. CDR3 bases: TGTGCCAGCAGCTCAACACCGGGACAGGGTTTTTACGGCTACACCTTC. It is translated as CASSSTPGQGFYGYTF.

This clone was found once. The J gene is TRBJ2-1, the V gene TRBV5-3, with D uncertain. TRBV5-3 is reported as an ORF; its role is uncertain. The CDR3 loop spans 11 amino acids. V dropped 4 bases and J dropped 5 bases, with 4 bases sitting between them. The CDR3 region has the DNA TGTGCCAGAAGCACGCACAATGAGCAGTTCTTC. The encoded protein is CARSTHNEQFF.

The genes are TRBV29-1 and TRBJ2-7; no firm D call. The CDR3 contains 13 residues. V lost 0 bases and J 7 bases, leaving 13 bases between the germline ends. Germline V gene sequence: CDR1 SQVTM, CDR2 ANQGSEA. CDR3 nucleotide sequence: TGCAGCGTTGAAGATAGGGCTGGAGAGGAGCAGTACTTC. As protein: CSVEDRAGEEQYF.

This sequence joins TRBV6-1 and TRBJ2-2; tentatively, D is TRBD1 (6 bases). Germline V CDR1 and CDR2: MNHNS, SASEGT. This CDR3 is built from 15 residues. V was trimmed by 2 bases and J by 5 bases, leaving 12 bases between them. Written as DNA, the CDR3 is TGTGCCAGCAGTGAAATGGGGGCGTGGACCGGGGAGCTGTTTTTT. It translates to CASSEMGAWTGELFF.

Turning to this clone: At one end the junction does not follow the germline gene, possibly because of a read error. The chain has TRBV29-1 and TRBJ2-7; TRBD2 is a possible D gene (5 bases). CDR3 length: 15 amino acids. Germline-derived CDR1 and CDR2 are SQVTM and ANQGSEA. CDR3: CSVEGGRASSYEQYF. CDR3 sequence (DNA): TGCAGCGTCGAAGGTGGGCGGGCGAGCTCCTACGAGCAGTACTTC.

The chain combines TRBV7-9 with TRBJ1-2; D is unclear. Trimming took 4 bases from V and 2 from J, leaving 5 bases between them. The CDR3 spans 12 residues. The germline V gene has CDR1 SEHNR and CDR2 FQNEAQ (reference sequence). The CDR3 region is CASSSVNYGYTF. In DNA, the CDR3 is TGTGCCAGCAGCTCAGTGAACTATGGCTACACCTTC.

V and J are TRBV5-1 and TRBJ1-2; no clear D gene. CDR1 is SGHRS, CDR2 YFSETQ, per germline. The CDR3 is made up of 13 amino acids. V shed 2 bases and J shed 4 bases, with 9 bases lying between them. The CDR3 here is CASSFDGSYGYTF. CDR3 DNA: TGCGCCAGCAGCTTTGACGGTTCCTATGGCTACACCTTC.

The chain has TRBV5-4 and TRBJ2-1; TRBD1 might be the D (6 bases). The V gene's germline CDR1 is SGHNT and CDR2 YYREEE (reference sequence). This CDR3 spans 15 amino acids. The V end lost 7 bases, the J end lost 1 base, and 15 bases lay between the germline ends. CDR3 bases: TGTGCCAGCTCGACCCCGGGACATTCCTACAATGAGCAGTTCTTC. It encodes CASSTPGHSYNEQFF.

The sample holds one count of this clone. This chain connects TRBV19 to TRBJ2-1; 9 bases match TRBD1. V lost 5 bases to trimming and J lost 4 bases; unmatched junction nucleotides: 6. Germline V gene data show CDR1 as LNHDA and CDR2 as SQIVND (reference sequence). CDR3 size: 15 residues. The CDR3 region has the DNA TGTGCCAGTAGTCTCTTGGGGACAGGGTACAATGAGCAGTTCTTC. Translation gives CASSLLGTGYNEQFF.

The chain combines TRBV11-2 with TRBJ2-7; possibly TRBD1 or TRBD2 for D (5 bases each). V shed 5 bases and J shed 3 bases, with 14 bases lying between them. The CDR3 consists of 14 residues. CDR1 and CDR2 (germline): SGHAT, FQNNGV. The CDR3 coding sequence is TGTGCCAGCAGCCTCACCCGGGACCTCTACGAGCAGTACTTC. It is translated as CASSLTRDLYEQYF.

The gene calls are TRBV6-5 and TRBJ1-1; 10 bases match TRBD1. The CDR3 covers 14 residues. Germline V gene data show CDR1 as MNHEY and CDR2 as SVGAGI. V trimming: 6 bases; J trimming: 5 bases; junction bases outside the gene matches: 6. This CDR3 reads CASRRQGAQTEAFF. In nucleotides, the CDR3 is TGTGCCAGCAGGAGACAGGGGGCTCAAACTGAAGCTTTCTTT.

Of note for this clone: At the DNA level, this CDR3 is encoded by other sequences in the same sample as well. This chain connects TRBV30 to TRBJ2-7; TRBD1 agrees at 9 bases. CDR3 length: 13 amino acids. Germline CDR1 is GTSNPN and CDR2 is SVGIG (reference sequence). Trimming removed 3 bases from V and 3 bases from J; junction bases left unmatched: 3. CDR3 in DNA: TGTGCCTGGAGCCCGGACAGGGGCTACGAGCAGTACTTC. This gives the protein CAWSPDRGYEQYF.

The V and J genes are TRBV11-2 and TRBJ2-5; 8 bases are shared with TRBD1. With 5 bases clipped from V and 1 base from J, the junction kept 9 bases outside the gene matches. The CDR3 covers 16 residues. Germline V gene lookup returns CDR1 SGHAT and CDR2 FQNNGV. The CDR3 sequence is CASSLLGTGPQETQYF. CDR3 DNA sequence: TGTGCCAGCAGCCTACTGGGGACAGGACCCCAAGAGACCCAGTACTTC.

This sequence joins TRBV7-2 and TRBJ1-6; 7 bases are a match to TRBD1. Germline loops: CDR1 SGHTA, CDR2 FQGNSA. The CDR3 is 16 residues long. V dropped 10 bases and J dropped 4; count of bases not matched to a gene: 13. The CDR3 nucleotides read TGTGCCATCGTCAGTAGGACAGGACTTTATAATTCACCCCTCCACTTT. This translates into CAIVSRTGLYNSPLHF.

The J gene is TRBJ2-7, the V gene TRBV7-3, with D possibly matching TRBD2 (5 bases). The CDR3 is made up of 14 amino acids. The V end lost 1 base, the J end lost 6 bases, and 13 bases lay between the germline ends. In germline, CDR1 is SGHTA, CDR2 FQGTGA. The CDR3 reads CASSLIAGDSEQYF. The CDR3 coding sequence is TGTGCCAGCAGCTTAATTGCGGGTGATTCCGAGCAGTACTTC.

This clone has a single count. The DNA of the CDR3 is TGCGCCAGCAGCACCCAGGGCGGAAACACTGAAGCTTTCTTT. It yields the protein CASSTQGGNTEAFF. The chain links TRBV5-1 to TRBJ1-1, with a weak D call TRBD1 (5 bases). This CDR3 has 14 amino acids. Germline V gives CDR1 SGHRS, CDR2 YFSETQ. Trimming cost V 4 bases and J 2 bases, with 12 bases left between them.

V usage is TRBV18 and J usage is TRBJ2-4; D call uncertain. CDR3 size: 18 residues. Germline V gives CDR1 KGHSH, CDR2 LQKENI. The V gene lost 1 base and the J gene lost 0 bases, with 16 bases spanning the gap. The CDR3 region is CASSPLGVVVQAKNIQYF. The CDR3 nucleotides read TGTGCCAGCTCACCACTTGGGGTAGTGGTCCAAGCCAAAAACATTCAGTACTTC.

This chain joins TRBV6-5 and TRBJ2-5; 11 bases match TRBD2. This CDR3 comprises 15 residues. Germline trimming cut 8 bases from V and 5 bases from J; bases unmatched to any gene: 10. CDR1 and CDR2 (germline): MNHEY, SVGAGI. CDR3 coding DNA: TGTGCCAGCGCGCAGACCGGGACTAGCGGTGAGACCCAGTACTTC. Protein: CASAQTGTSGETQYF.

J is TRBJ2-2 and V is TRBV5-5; tentative D call: TRBD1 (5 bases). Trimming took 1 base from V and 1 from J, leaving 14 bases between them. This CDR3 has 17 amino acids. Per the germline V gene, CDR1 is SGHKS and CDR2 is YYEKEE (reference sequence). The CDR3 region is CASSLKTGVENTGELFF. Written as DNA, the CDR3 is TGTGCCAGCAGCTTGAAAACAGGAGTGGAGAACACCGGGGAGCTGTTTTTT.

The V gene is TRBV11-2, the J gene TRBJ1-2, with 8 bases that match TRBD1. Germline values: CDR1 SGHAT, CDR2 FQNNGV. The CDR3 has 15 residues. V gave up 5 bases and J gave up 8 bases; unmatched junction bases: 13. The DNA for the CDR3 is TGTGCCAGCAGCCCCGACAGGGGCGGAGGAGAAGGCTACACCTTC. It specifies CASSPDRGGGEGYTF.

The chain combines TRBV28 with TRBJ1-1; 11 nucleotides match TRBD1. The CDR3 is made up of 15 amino acids. Trimming took 5 bases from V and 4 from J; bases not matched to a gene: 6. The V gene's germline CDR1 is MDHEN and CDR2 SYDVKM. The CDR3 DNA sequence: TGTGCCAGCAGTCCCTTTGGACAGGGGGCCACTGAAGCTTTCTTT. Its protein is CASSPFGQGATEAFF.

J is TRBJ2-1 and V is TRBV9, with D possibly being TRBD2 (6 bases). Deletions cut 0 bases from V and 0 bases from J, with 10 bases between. CDR1 is SGDLS, CDR2 YYNGEE, per germline. The CDR3 is 16 residues long. The chain's CDR3 is CASSVGIADSYNEQFF. The CDR3 coding sequence is TGTGCCAGCAGCGTAGGTATAGCGGACTCCTACAATGAGCAGTTCTTC.